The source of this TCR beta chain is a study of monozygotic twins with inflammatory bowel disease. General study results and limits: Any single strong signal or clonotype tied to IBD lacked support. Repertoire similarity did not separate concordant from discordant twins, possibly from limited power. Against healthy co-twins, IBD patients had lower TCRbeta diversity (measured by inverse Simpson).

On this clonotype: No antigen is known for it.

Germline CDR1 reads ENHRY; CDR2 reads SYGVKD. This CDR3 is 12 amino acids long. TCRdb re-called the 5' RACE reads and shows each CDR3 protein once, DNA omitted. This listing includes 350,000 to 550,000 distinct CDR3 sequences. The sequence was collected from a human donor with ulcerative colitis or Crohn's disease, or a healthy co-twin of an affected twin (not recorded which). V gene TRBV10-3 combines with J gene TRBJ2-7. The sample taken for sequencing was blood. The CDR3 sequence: CAISTESYEQYF.